The subject of this entry is one T cell receptor (beta chain). The data originate from a study of blood T cell repertoires in COVID-19. For the study at large: Material from acute and convalescent COVID-19 was sourced from the United States, Italy and Spain.

Sequencing was performed with immunoSEQ multiplex PCR; in TCRdb, only in-frame clones are kept and a portion is missing. This table holds 95,000 to 150,000 clones, 84% found once. CDR3 length: 16 residues. CDR1 SGHAT and CDR2 FQNNGV come from the germline V gene. V trimming: 5 bases; J trimming: 0 bases; junction bases outside the gene matches: 3. Sequences were obtained from PBMCs or T cells enriched from blood (not recorded which). This clonotype was sampled from a woman in her twenties or thirties who had recovered from COVID-19. The chain joins TRBV11-2 to TRBJ2-1; 11 nucleotides agree with TRBD2. The CDR3 sequence: CASSIAGGSSYNEQFF. CDR3 coding DNA: TGTGCCAGCAGCATAGCGGGAGGGAGCTCCTACAATGAGCAGTTCTTC.